Listed here are 16 T cell receptor beta chains from one sample, sequenced in a study of cytomegalovirus exposure and HLA in healthy donors. Profiling relied on immunoSEQ multiplex PCR, and the TCRdb table lists in-frame clones only, not all of them. Altogether 150,000 to 200,000 clones are present, around 82% being singletons, with the ten largest covering 2.5% to 3%. Source material: PBMCs. Receptor source: a woman aged 18-29 years in good health and CMV-seropositive.

This clone was detected only a few times. V usage is TRBV7-2 and J usage is TRBJ1-5, with 7 bases matching TRBD1. Per the germline V gene, CDR1 is SGHTA and CDR2 is FQGNSA. CDR3 length: 12 residues. The V and J ends lost 2 bases and 12 bases, in that order; junction bases with no gene match: 4. The CDR3 coding sequence is TGTGCCAGCAGCTTAAGGGGGCTTGGCCAGCATTTT. Residues: CASSLRGLGQHF.

This clone was seen repeatedly, ten times or more. The V and J genes are TRBV14 and TRBJ1-1; 7 bases map to TRBD1. The germline V gene encodes CDR1 SGHDN and CDR2 FVKESK. Trimming removed 4 bases from V and 5 bases from J; junction bases left unmatched: 1. CDR3 length: 12 residues. The CDR3 is CASSPGGTEAFF. CDR3 in DNA: TGTGCCAGCAGCCCAGGGGGGACTGAAGCTTTCTTT.

This chain joins TRBV2 and TRBJ1-2; D may be TRBD1 (6 bases). Trimming stripped 6 bases from V and 2 bases from J, with 22 bases between. CDR3 length: 17 residues. Germline-derived CDR1 and CDR2 are SNHLY and FYNNEI. The CDR3 DNA sequence: TGTGCCAGCAGACCCCGGGACACCAGACAAGTAAACTATGGCTACACCTTC. This translates into CASRPRDTRQVNYGYTF.

The chain recombines TRBV29-1 with TRBJ1-1; TRBD1 might be the D (6 bases). This CDR3 comprises 15 residues. CDR1 and CDR2 from the germline V gene are SQVTM and ANQGSEA. Trimming took 6 bases from V and 0 from J, leaving 17 bases between them. The CDR3 loop is CSVADSVRMNTEAFF. DNA of the CDR3: TGCAGCGTGGCGGACAGCGTCCGCATGAACACTGAAGCTTTCTTT.

This clone was seen a handful of times. V is TRBV7-9 and J is TRBJ2-7; 9 nucleotides match TRBD1. This CDR3 spans 15 amino acids. Germline loops: CDR1 SEHNR, CDR2 FQNEAQ (reference sequence). The junction had 4 bases not matched to a gene; V was cut back by 3 bases and J by 1 base. This CDR3 is CASSFTGGESYEQYF. The CDR3 nucleotides are TGTGCCAGCAGCTTTACAGGGGGCGAGTCCTACGAGCAGTACTTC.

This rearrangement joins TRBV19 to TRBJ1-5; 8 bases fit TRBD1. Per the germline V gene, CDR1 is LNHDA and CDR2 is SQIVND (reference sequence). This CDR3 has 14 residues. The V gene end was trimmed by 5 bases and the J gene end by 2 bases; junction bases not matched to a gene: 2. The CDR3 DNA reads as TGTGCCAGTAGTCCGACAGGGGGCAATCAGCCCCAGCATTTT. This gives the protein CASSPTGGNQPQHF. Filled out from reference TRBV19 and TRBJ1-5, the complete variable domain reads DGGITQSPKYLFRKEGQNVTLSCEQNLNHDAMYWYRQDPGQGLRLIYYSQIVNDFQKGDIAEGYSVSREKKESFPLTVTSAQKNPTAFYLCASSPTGGNQPQHFGDGTRLSIL.

The CDR3 loop is CASSPASDTQYF. As DNA, the CDR3 is TGTGCCAGCAGTCCTGCGTCAGATACGCAGTATTTT. V is TRBV7-2 and J is TRBJ2-3; D call uncertain. The V gene lost 6 bases and the J gene lost 4 bases, with 8 bases spanning the gap. Germline V gene lookup returns CDR1 SGHTA and CDR2 FQGNSA. This CDR3 region has 12 residues.

The gene calls are TRBV6-5 and TRBJ2-7, with 8 positions matching TRBD1. The CDR3 runs to 15 residues. V lost 6 bases to trimming and J lost 3 bases; unmatched junction nucleotides: 10. The germline V gene has CDR1 MNHEY and CDR2 SVGAGI. CDR3 sequence: CASRLGQGPYYEQYF. CDR3 nucleotides: TGTGCCAGCAGACTAGGACAGGGCCCCTACTACGAGCAGTACTTC.

V is TRBV7-8 and J is TRBJ1-5; D gene uncertain. CDR3 length: 16 amino acids. CDR1 is SGHVS, CDR2 FQNEAQ, per germline. V lost 3 bases, J lost 1 base, and 13 bases lay in between. CDR3: CASSLARLQSNQPQHF. CDR3 bases: TGTGCCAGCAGCTTGGCCCGTCTCCAGAGCAATCAGCCCCAGCATTTT.

J is TRBJ2-2 and V is TRBV25-1, with 11 bases that match TRBD2. CDR1 and CDR2 from the germline V gene are MGHDK and SYGVNS. V was clipped by 1 base and J by 7 bases; unmatched bases: 8. The CDR3 has 17 residues. The CDR3 loop reads CASSEWNSGGAVGELFF. The CDR3 coding sequence is TGTGCCAGCAGTGAATGGAATAGCGGGGGGGCAGTCGGGGAGCTGTTTTTT.

The chain combines TRBV6-5 with TRBJ2-3; tentative D call: TRBD2 (5 bases). V was clipped by 2 bases and J by 2 bases, with 11 bases between them. Per germline, CDR1 MNHEY and CDR2 SVGAGI. The CDR3 spans 15 residues. The CDR3 DNA reads TGTGCCAGCAGTTACGATGGTCGGGACACAGATACGCAGTATTTT. Translated, it gives CASSYDGRDTDTQYF.

The chain uses TRBV19 and TRBJ1-5, with TRBD1 matching over 9 bases. The germline gives CDR1 LNHDA, CDR2 SQIVND (reference sequence). With V trimmed by 4 bases and J by 8 bases, 12 bases remained unmatched. The CDR3 is 16 amino acids. The CDR3 loop reads CASSNPGTGKNEPQHF. In DNA form, the CDR3 reads TGTGCCAGTAGTAACCCCGGGACAGGGAAAAACGAGCCCCAGCATTTT.

The chain links TRBV21-1 to TRBJ2-2; the table's D call, TRBD1, has no DNA check behind it. TRBV21-1 is tagged as a pseudogene. The CDR3 is made up of 14 amino acids. The CDR3 spells CASSRTANTGELFF. DNA for the CDR3: TGTGCCAGCAGCAGGACAGCGAACACCGGGGAGCTGTTTTTT.

V usage is TRBV18 and J usage is TRBJ2-5; D may be TRBD1 (6 bases). Trimming removed 4 bases at V and 4 bases at J, with 13 bases between. Germline V gene data show CDR1 as KGHSH and CDR2 as LQKENI. CDR3 length equals 14 residues. CDR3 coding DNA: TGTGCCAGCTCACGGCGGACAGCCCGAGAGACCCAGTACTTC. It codes for CASSRRTARETQYF.

V is TRBV9 and J is TRBJ1-5; 9 bases are a match to TRBD1. J lost 6 bases, V lost 6 bases, and 16 bases had no gene match. The CDR3 runs 17 residues. CDR1 SGDLS and CDR2 YYNGEE come from the germline V gene. CDR3 protein: CASIAGTGRIVGQPQHF. Here the CDR3 DNA reads TGTGCCAGCATCGCCGGGACAGGGAGAATTGTGGGTCAGCCCCAGCATTTT.

The chain couples TRBV13 to TRBJ1-2; weak D call: TRBD1 (6 bases). V was trimmed by 9 bases and J by 4 bases, leaving 18 bases between them. CDR3 length equals 14 residues. Germline V CDR1 and CDR2: PRHDT, FYEKMQ (reference sequence). Written as DNA, the CDR3 is TGTGCCAGTTCCCGCGGGGGCTCGGGCTATGGCTACACCTTC. It yields the protein CASSRGGSGYGYTF.